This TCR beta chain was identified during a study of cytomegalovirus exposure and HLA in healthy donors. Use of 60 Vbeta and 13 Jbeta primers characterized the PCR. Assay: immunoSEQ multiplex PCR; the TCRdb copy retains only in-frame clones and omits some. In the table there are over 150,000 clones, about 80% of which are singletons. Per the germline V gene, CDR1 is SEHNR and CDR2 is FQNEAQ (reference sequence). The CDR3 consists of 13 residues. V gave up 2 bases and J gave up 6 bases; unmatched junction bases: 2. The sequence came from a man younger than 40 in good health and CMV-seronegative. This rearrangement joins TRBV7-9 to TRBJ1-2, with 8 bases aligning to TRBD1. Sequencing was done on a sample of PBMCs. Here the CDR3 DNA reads TGTGCCAGCAGCTTACAGGGGGCCAATGGCTACACCTTC. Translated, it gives CASSLQGANGYTF.